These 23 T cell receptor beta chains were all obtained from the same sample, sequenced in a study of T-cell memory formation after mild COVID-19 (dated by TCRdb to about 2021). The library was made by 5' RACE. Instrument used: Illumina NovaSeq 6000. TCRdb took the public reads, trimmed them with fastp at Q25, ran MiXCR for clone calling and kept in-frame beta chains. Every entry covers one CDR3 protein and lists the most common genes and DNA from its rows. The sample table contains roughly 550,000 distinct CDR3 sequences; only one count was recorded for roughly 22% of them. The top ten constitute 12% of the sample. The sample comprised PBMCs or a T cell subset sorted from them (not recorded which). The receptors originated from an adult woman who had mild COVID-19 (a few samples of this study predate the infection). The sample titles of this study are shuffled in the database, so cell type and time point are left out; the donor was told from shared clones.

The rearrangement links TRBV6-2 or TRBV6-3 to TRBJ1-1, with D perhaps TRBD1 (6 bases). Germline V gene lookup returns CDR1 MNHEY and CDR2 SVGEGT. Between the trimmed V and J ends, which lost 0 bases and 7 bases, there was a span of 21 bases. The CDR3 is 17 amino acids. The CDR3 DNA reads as TGTGCCAGCAGTTACTCGATCTGGACAGTACGGGAAGGTGAAGCTTTCTTT. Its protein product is CASSYSIWTVREGEAFF.

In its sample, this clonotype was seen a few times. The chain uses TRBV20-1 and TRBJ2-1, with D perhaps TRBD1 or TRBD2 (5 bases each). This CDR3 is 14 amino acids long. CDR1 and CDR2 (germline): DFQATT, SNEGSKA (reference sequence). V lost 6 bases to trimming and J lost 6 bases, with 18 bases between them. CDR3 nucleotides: TGCAGTGCCCCAGGGTCGTTAGGAGGCAATGAGCAGTTCTTC. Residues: CSAPGSLGGNEQFF.

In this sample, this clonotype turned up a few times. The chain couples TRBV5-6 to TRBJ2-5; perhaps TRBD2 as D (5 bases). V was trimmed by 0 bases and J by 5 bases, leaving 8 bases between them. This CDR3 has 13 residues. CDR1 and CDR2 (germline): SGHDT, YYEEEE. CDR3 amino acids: CASSLVPGETQYF. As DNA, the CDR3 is TGTGCCAGCAGCTTGGTTCCGGGGGAGACCCAGTACTTC.

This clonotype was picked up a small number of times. The CDR3 reads CASRGLAEYNEQFF. For the CDR3, the DNA is TGTGCCAGCAGGGGACTAGCGGAATACAATGAGCAGTTCTTC. The gene calls are TRBV12-3 or TRBV12-4 and TRBJ2-1; 11 bases map to TRBD2. The trim removed 6 bases at V and 4 bases at J, leaving 2 bases unmatched. This CDR3 is 14 amino acids long.

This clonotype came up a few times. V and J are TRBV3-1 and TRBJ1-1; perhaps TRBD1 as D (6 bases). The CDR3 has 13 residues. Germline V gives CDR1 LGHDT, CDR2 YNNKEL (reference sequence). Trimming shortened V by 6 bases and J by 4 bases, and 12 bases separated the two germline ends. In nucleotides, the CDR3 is TGTGCCAGCAGTCTAACACAGGGCACTGAAGCTTTCTTT. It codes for CASSLTQGTEAFF.

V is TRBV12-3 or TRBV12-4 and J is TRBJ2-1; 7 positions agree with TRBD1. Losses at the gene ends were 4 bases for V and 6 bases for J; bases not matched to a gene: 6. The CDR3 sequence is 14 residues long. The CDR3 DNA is TGTGCCAGCAGTTCGATGCCAGGGGGCAATGAGCAGTTCTTC. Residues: CASSSMPGGNEQFF.

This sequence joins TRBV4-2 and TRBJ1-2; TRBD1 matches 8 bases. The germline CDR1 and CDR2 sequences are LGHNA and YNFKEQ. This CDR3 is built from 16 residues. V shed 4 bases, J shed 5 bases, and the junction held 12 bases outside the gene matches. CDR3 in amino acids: CASSPSGTGGPYGYTF. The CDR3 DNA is TGTGCCAGCAGCCCGTCCGGGACAGGTGGGCCATATGGCTACACCTTC.

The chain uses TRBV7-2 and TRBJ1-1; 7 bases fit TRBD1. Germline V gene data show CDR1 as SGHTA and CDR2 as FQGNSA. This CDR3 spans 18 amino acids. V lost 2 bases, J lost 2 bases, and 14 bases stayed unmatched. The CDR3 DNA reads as TGTGCCAGCAGCTTATGGAGTTTCCGGAGGACAGGAAACACTGAAGCTTTCTTT. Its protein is CASSLWSFRRTGNTEAFF.

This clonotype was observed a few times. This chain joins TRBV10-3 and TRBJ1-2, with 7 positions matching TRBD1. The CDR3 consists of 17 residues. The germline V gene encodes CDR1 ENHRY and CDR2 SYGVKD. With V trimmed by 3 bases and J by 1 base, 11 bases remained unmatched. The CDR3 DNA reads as TGTGCCATCAGTGACTTCGGACAGGCCGACCTTAACTATGGCTACACCTTC. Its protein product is CAISDFGQADLNYGYTF.

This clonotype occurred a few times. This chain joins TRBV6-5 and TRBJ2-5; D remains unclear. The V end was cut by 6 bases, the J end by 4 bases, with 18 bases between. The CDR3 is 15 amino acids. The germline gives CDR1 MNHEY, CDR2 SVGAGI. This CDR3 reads CASSPSGPVGETQYF. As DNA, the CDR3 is TGTGCCAGCAGCCCTTCGGGCCCGGTGGGAGAGACCCAGTACTTC.

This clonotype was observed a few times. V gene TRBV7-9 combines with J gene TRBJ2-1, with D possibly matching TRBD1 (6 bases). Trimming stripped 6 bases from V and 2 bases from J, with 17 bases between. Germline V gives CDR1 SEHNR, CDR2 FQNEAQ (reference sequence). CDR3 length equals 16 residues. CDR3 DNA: TGTGCCAGCAGACACCCTGTAGGGGGTACCTACAATGAGCAGTTCTTC. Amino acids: CASRHPVGGTYNEQFF.

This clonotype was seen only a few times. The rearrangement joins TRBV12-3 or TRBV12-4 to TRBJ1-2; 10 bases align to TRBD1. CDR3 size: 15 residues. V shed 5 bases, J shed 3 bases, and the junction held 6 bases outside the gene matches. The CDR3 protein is CASSDPGQGYYGYTF. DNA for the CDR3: TGTGCCAGCAGTGATCCGGGACAGGGGTACTATGGCTACACCTTC.

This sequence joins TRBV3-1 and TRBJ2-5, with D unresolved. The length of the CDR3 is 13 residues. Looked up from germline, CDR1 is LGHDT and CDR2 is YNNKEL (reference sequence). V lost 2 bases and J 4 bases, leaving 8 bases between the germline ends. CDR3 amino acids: CASSQSIRETQYF. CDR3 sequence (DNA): TGTGCCAGCAGCCAAAGCATACGAGAGACCCAGTACTTC.

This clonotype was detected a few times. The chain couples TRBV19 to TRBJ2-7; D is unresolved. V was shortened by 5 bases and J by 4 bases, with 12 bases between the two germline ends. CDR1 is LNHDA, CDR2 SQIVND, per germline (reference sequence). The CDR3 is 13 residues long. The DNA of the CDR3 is TGTGCCAGTAGTGAGTACCTCGAATACGAGCAGTACTTC. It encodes CASSEYLEYEQYF.

CDR3 region: CSVAPRQGSYEQYF. CDR3 nucleotide sequence: TGCAGCGTTGCACCCCGACAGGGATCCTACGAGCAGTACTTC. This chain joins TRBV29-1 and TRBJ2-7; 7 bases map to TRBD1. V dropped 4 bases and J dropped 1; count of bases not matched to a gene: 7. The CDR3 is made up of 14 amino acids. The germline V gene encodes CDR1 SQVTM and CDR2 ANQGSEA.

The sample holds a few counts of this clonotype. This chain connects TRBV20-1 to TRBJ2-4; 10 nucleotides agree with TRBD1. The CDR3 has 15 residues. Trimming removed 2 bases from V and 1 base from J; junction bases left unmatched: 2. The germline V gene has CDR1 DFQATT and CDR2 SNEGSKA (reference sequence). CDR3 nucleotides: TGCAGTGCTAGAAGACAGGGGGCTGCCAAAAACATTCAGTACTTC. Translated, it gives CSARRQGAAKNIQYF.

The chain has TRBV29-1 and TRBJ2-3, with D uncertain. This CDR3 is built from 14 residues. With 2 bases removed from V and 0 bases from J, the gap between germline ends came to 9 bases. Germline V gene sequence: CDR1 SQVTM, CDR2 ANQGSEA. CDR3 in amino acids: CSVESDGSTDTQYF. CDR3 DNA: TGCAGCGTTGAAAGTGACGGGAGCACAGATACGCAGTATTTT.

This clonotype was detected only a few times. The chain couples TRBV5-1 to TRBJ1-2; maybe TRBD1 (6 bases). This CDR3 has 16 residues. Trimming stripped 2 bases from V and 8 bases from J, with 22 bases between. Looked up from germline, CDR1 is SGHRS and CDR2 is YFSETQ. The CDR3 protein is CASSFSGGSTRTGYTF. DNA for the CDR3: TGCGCCAGCAGCTTCTCCGGGGGCTCTACCAGGACGGGCTACACCTTC.

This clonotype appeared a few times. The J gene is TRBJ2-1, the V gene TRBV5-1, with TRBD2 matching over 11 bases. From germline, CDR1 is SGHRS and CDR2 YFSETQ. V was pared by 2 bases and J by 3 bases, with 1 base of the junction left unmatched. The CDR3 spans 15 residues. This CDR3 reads CASSFSGGVYNEQFF. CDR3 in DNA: TGCGCCAGCAGCTTTAGCGGGGGGGTCTACAATGAGCAGTTCTTC.

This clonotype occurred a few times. The CDR3 here is CASSQVVIVQRGPYRNEQFF. The CDR3 DNA is TGTGCCAGCAGCCAAGTAGTTATAGTTCAGCGGGGGCCGTACCGGAATGAGCAGTTCTTC. The chain couples TRBV4-2 to TRBJ2-1; 8 bases line up with TRBD2. Germline values: CDR1 LGHNA, CDR2 YNFKEQ. V lost 1 base to trimming and J lost 7 bases; unmatched junction nucleotides: 21. The CDR3 covers 20 residues.

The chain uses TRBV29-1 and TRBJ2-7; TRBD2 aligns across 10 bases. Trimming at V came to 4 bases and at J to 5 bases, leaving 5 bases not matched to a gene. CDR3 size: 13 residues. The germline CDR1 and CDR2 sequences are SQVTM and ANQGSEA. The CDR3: CSVVSSGSDEQYF. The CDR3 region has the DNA TGCAGCGTTGTGTCTAGCGGGAGCGACGAGCAGTACTTC.

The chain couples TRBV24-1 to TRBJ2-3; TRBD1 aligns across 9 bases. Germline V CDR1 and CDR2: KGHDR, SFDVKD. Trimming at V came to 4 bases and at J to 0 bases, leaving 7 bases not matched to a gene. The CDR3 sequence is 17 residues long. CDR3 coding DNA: TGTGCCACCAGTGAGACAGCCGGGACAGGGAGCACAGATACGCAGTATTTT. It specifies CATSETAGTGSTDTQYF.

The CDR3 DNA sequence: TGTGCCAGCCGGGACCGGGCTCAGCCCCAGCATTTT. Protein product: CASRDRAQPQHF. V gene TRBV2 combines with J gene TRBJ1-5; D may be TRBD1 (5 bases). The V gene's germline CDR1 is SNHLY and CDR2 FYNNEI. The ends were cut back, 8 bases at V and 6 bases at J, with 11 bases in the middle. The CDR3 covers 12 residues.